The 9 T cell receptor beta chains listed next were all sequenced from one sample in a study of cytomegalovirus exposure and HLA in healthy donors. Libraries were prepared by immunoSEQ multiplex PCR; TCRdb keeps only in-frame clonotypes and omits some of them. Of some 110,000 clones in the sample, approximately 88% are singletons; the top ten hold about 1.8%. Source material: PBMCs. Every receptor here comes from a man between 18 and 29 years old in good health and CMV-seronegative.

V usage is TRBV27 and J usage is TRBJ1-1, with D perhaps TRBD1 (6 bases). Germline loops: CDR1 MNHEY, CDR2 SMNVEV (reference sequence). Trimming pared 2 bases from V and 8 bases from J, leaving 9 bases between. The CDR3 is 12 residues long. The CDR3 reads CASSLGGAEAFF. As DNA, the CDR3 is TGTGCCAGCAGTTTAGGGGGCGCAGAAGCTTTCTTT.

This clone was recorded once. The chain carries TRBV2 and TRBJ2-7, with D perhaps TRBD2 (6 bases). V lost 7 bases and J 5 bases, leaving 15 bases between the germline ends. This CDR3 is built from 13 residues. CDR1 and CDR2 from the germline V gene are SNHLY and FYNNEI. CDR3 residues: CASTPRGLHEQYF. Here the CDR3 DNA reads TGTGCCAGCACCCCACGGGGGTTACACGAGCAGTACTTC.

The chain is built from TRBV28 and TRBJ1-3, with 10 positions matching TRBD1. The J segment lost 6 bases and the V segment lost 7 bases, leaving 9 bases of the junction unmatched. In germline, CDR1 is MDHEN, CDR2 SYDVKM. The CDR3 extends over 15 amino acids. The CDR3: CASTTPGTGENTIYF. In nucleotides, the CDR3 is TGTGCCAGCACCACCCCCGGGACAGGGGAAAACACCATATATTTT.

CDR3: CASSEANRVNEKLFF. CDR3 nucleotides: TGTGCCAGCAGTGAAGCTAACAGGGTTAATGAAAAACTGTTTTTT. The chain joins TRBV6-1 to TRBJ1-4; D is possibly TRBD1 (6 bases). Between the trimmed V and J ends, which lost 0 bases and 4 bases, there was a span of 9 bases. The CDR3 extends over 15 amino acids. Germline V CDR1 and CDR2: MNHNS, SASEGT.

The V gene is TRBV14, the J gene TRBJ1-2; TRBD1 aligns across 12 bases. The V and J ends lost 0 bases and 6 bases, in that order; junction bases with no gene match: 8. Germline loops: CDR1 SGHDN, CDR2 FVKESK. The CDR3 totals 17 residues. Here the CDR3 reads CASSQDTGTGGTHGYTF. DNA of the CDR3: TGTGCCAGCAGCCAAGATACCGGGACAGGGGGCACTCATGGCTACACCTTC. Combining the CDR3 with reference TRBV14 and TRBJ1-2 gives the whole variable domain EAGVTQFPSHSVIEKGQTVTLRCDPISGHDNLYWYRRVMGKEIKFLLHFVKESKQDESGMPNNRFLAERTGGTYSTLKVQPAELEDSGVYFCASSQDTGTGGTHGYTFGSGTRLTVV.

CDR3 loop: CASSPRQGDGYTF. DNA of the CDR3: TGTGCCAGCTCACCGCGACAGGGGGATGGCTACACCTTC. The J gene is TRBJ1-2, the V gene TRBV18; 9 nucleotides line up with TRBD1. CDR1 is KGHSH and CDR2 is LQKENI in the germline V gene. After removal of 3 bases from V and 6 bases from J, the junction contained 2 bases not matched to a gene. CDR3 length: 13 amino acids.

The V and J genes are TRBV2 and TRBJ2-7; a possible D gene is TRBD1 (5 bases). V was shortened by 11 bases and J by 4 bases, with 18 bases between the two germline ends. The CDR3 consists of 13 residues. The V gene's germline CDR1 is SNHLY and CDR2 FYNNEI. The DNA for the CDR3 is TGTGCCGGTAGTTGGGGCCAACTTTACGAGCAGTACTTC. Translating gives CAGSWGQLYEQYF.

This chain joins TRBV9 and TRBJ2-1, with TRBD2 identical over 7 bases. J lost 13 bases, V lost 1 base, and 14 bases had no gene match. The germline gives CDR1 SGDLS, CDR2 YYNGEE. The CDR3 spans 15 residues. In DNA, the CDR3 is TGTGCCAGCAGCGTAAATGTTGGGGGGGTTCTAGTTCAGTTCTTC. It yields the protein CASSVNVGGVLVQFF.

The gene calls are TRBV5-4 and TRBJ1-1; D is uncertain. CDR3 length equals 14 residues. Per germline, CDR1 SGHNT and CDR2 YYREEE (reference sequence). V dropped 0 bases and J dropped 1 base, with 7 bases sitting between them. CDR3 amino acids: CASSLVPGNTEAFF. In DNA form, the CDR3 reads TGTGCCAGCAGCTTGGTCCCAGGGAACACTGAAGCTTTCTTT.